This T cell receptor beta chain was sequenced during a study of blood T cell repertoires in COVID-19. Study details: There were acute and convalescent COVID-19 samples, and they came from the United States, Italy and Spain. Nucleic acid was either cDNA or gDNA, and it came from T cells, B-cell-depleted T cells, or PBMCs.

Trimming stripped 0 bases from V and 3 bases from J, with 11 bases between. This CDR3 is 14 amino acids long. Germline assignment: CDR1 GTSNPN and CDR2 SVGIG (reference sequence). The table came from immunoSEQ multiplex PCR; TCRdb's copy has only in-frame clones and leaves some out. In the table there are tens of thousands of clones, over 75% of which are singletons. The genes are TRBV30 and TRBJ1-1, with D possibly TRBD1 on 5 matching bases. The sequence was collected from a woman of 80 years or more with active or convalescent COVID-19. The source material was peripheral blood. The CDR3 DNA is TGTGCCTGGAGTGTAAACAGGAAGGACACTGAAGCTTTCTTT. Translation gives CAWSVNRKDTEAFF.